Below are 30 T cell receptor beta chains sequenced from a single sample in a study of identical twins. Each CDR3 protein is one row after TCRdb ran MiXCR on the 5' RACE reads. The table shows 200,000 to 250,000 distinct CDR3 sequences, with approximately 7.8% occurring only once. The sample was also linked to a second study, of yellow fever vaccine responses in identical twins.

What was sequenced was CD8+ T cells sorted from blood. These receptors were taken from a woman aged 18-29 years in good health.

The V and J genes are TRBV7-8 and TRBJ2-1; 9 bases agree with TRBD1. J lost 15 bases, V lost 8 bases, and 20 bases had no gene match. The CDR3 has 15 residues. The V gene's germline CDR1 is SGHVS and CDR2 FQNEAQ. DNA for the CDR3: TGTGCCAGCGGATCCCGGGACAGGGTATCGGCTAATATGTTCTTC. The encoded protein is CASGSRDRVSANMFF. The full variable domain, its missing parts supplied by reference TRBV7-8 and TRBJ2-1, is GAGVSQSPRYKVAKRGQDVALRCDPISGHVSLFWYQQALGQGPEFLTYFQNEAQLDKSGLPSDRFFAERPEGSVSTLKIQRTQQEDSAVYLCASGSRDRVSANMFFGPGTRLTVL.

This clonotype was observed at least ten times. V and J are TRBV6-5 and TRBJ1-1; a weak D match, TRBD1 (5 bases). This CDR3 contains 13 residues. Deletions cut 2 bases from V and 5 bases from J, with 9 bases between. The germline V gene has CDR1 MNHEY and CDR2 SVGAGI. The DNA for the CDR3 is TGTGCCAGCAGTTACACAGGTGGGACTGAAGCTTTCTTT. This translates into CASSYTGGTEAFF.

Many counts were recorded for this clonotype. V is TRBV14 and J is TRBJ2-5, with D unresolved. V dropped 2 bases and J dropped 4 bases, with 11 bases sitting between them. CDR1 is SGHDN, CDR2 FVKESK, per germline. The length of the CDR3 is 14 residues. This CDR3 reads CASSQTVEGETQYF. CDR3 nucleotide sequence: TGTGCCAGCAGCCAAACTGTAGAAGGAGAGACCCAGTACTTC.

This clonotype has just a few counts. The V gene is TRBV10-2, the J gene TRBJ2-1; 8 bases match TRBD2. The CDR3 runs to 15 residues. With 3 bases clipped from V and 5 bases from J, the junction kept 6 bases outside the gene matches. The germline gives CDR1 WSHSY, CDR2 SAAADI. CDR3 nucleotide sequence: TGCGCCAGCAGTGAAGGAGGGACTAGAAACAATGAGCAGTTCTTC. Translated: CASSEGGTRNNEQFF.

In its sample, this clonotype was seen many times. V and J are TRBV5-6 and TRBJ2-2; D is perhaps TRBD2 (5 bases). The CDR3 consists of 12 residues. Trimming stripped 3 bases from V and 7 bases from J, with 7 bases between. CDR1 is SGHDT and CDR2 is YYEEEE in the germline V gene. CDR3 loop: CASSYGNGELFF. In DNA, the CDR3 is TGTGCCAGCAGCTACGGGAACGGGGAGCTGTTTTTT.

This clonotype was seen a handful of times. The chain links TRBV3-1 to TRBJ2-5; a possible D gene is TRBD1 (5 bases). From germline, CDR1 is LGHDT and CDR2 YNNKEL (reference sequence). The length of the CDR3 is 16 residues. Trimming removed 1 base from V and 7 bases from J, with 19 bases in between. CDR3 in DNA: TGTGCCAGCAGCCAAGGTGAAGGCTGGGGCGGCGGGACCCAGTACTTC. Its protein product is CASSQGEGWGGGTQYF.

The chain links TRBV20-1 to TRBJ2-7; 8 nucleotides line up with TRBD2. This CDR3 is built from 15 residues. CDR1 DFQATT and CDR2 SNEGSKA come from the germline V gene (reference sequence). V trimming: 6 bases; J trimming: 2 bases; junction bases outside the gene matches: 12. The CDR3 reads CSARPGSGEAYEQYF. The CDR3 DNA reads TGCAGTGCCAGACCCGGTAGCGGGGAAGCCTACGAGCAGTACTTC.

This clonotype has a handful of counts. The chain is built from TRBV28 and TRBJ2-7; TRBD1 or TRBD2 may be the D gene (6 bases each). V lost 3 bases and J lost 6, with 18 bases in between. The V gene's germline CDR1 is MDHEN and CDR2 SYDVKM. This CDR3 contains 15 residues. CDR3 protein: CASSFRSGARREQYF. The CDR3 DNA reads TGTGCCAGCAGTTTTAGATCGGGGGCCCGGCGCGAGCAGTACTTC.

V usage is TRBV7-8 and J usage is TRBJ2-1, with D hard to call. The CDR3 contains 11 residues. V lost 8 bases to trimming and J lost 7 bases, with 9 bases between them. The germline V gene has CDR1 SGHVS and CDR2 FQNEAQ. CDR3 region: CASGNMNEQFF. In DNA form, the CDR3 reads TGTGCCAGCGGGAATATGAATGAGCAGTTCTTC. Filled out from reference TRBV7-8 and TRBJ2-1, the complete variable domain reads GAGVSQSPRYKVAKRGQDVALRCDPISGHVSLFWYQQALGQGPEFLTYFQNEAQLDKSGLPSDRFFAERPEGSVSTLKIQRTQQEDSAVYLCASGNMNEQFFGPGTRLTVL.

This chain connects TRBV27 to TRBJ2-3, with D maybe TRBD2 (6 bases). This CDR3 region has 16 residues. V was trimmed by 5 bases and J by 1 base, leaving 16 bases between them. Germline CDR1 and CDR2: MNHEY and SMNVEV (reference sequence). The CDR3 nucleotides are TGTGCCAGCAGTCCCCCAAGCGGGCTCCGCACAGATACGCAGTATTTT. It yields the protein CASSPPSGLRTDTQYF.

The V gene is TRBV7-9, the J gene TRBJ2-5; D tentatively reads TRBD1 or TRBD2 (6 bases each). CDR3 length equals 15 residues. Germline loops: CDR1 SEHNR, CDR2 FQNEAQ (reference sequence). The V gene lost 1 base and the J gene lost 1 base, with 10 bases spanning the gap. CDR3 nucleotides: TGTGCCAGCAGCTTAGTCAGGGGACTCCAAGAGACCCAGTACTTC. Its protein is CASSLVRGLQETQYF.

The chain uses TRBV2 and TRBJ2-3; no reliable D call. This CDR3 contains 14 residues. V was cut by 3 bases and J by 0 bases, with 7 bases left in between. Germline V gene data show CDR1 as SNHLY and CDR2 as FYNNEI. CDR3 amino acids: CASSDTSSTDTQYF. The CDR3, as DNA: TGTGCCAGCAGTGATACTTCTAGCACAGATACGCAGTATTTT.

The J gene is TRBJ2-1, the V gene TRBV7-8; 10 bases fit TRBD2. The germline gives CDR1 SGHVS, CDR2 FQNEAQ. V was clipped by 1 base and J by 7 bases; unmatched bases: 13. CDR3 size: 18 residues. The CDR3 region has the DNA TGTGCCAGCAGCTTAGACCCGGGCCTCACTAGCGGGGTAAATGAGCAGTTCTTC. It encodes CASSLDPGLTSGVNEQFF.

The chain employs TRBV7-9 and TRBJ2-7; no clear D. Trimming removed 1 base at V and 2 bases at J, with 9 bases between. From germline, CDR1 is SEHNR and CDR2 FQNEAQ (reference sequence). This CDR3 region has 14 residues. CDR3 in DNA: TGTGCCAGCAGCTTAGACGTCAGAGCCTACGAGCAGTACGTC. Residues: CASSLDVRAYEQYV.

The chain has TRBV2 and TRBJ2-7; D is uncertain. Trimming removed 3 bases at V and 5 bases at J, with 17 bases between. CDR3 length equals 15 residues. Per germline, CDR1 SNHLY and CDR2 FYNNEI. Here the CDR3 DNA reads TGTGCCAGCAGTGAGTTAGACGGAGTTGTGGACGAGCAGTACGTC. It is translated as CASSELDGVVDEQYV.

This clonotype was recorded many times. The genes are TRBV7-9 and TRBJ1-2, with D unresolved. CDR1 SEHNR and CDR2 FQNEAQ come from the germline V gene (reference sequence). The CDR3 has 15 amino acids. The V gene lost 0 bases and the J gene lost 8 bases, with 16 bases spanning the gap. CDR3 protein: CASSLAVGVRVGYTF. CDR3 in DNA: TGTGCCAGCAGCTTAGCGGTCGGGGTGAGAGTCGGCTACACCTTC.

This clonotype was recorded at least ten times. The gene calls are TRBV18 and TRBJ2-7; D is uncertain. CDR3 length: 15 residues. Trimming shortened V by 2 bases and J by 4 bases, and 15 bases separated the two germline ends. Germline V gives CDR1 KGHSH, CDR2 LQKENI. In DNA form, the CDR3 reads TGTGCCAGCTCACCAGGGGAACCCGCTCCTTACGAGCAGTACTTC. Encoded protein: CASSPGEPAPYEQYF. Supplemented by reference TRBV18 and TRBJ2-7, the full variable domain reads NAGVMQNPRHLVRRRGQEARLRCSPMKGHSHVYWYRQLPEEGLKFMVYLQKENIIDESGMPKERFSAEFPKEGPSILRIQQVVRGDSAAYFCASSPGEPAPYEQYFGPGTRLTVT.

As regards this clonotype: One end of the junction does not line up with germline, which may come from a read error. Here the CDR3 reads CASCQGSASGRGDTGELFF. The CDR3, as DNA: TGTGCCAGCTGCCAAGGAAGTGCTAGCGGGAGAGGGGACACCGGGGAGCTGTTTTTT. The chain uses TRBV3-1 and TRBJ2-2; 10 bases match TRBD2. Per the germline V gene, CDR1 is LGHDT and CDR2 is YNNKEL (reference sequence). The CDR3 length is 19 residues.

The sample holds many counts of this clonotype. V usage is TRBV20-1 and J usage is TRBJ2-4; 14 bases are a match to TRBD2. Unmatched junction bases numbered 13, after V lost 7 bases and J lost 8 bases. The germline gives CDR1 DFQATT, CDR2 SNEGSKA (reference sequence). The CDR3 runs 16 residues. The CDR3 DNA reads TGCAGTGTCAGTGCCGCCGGGACTAGCGGGAGTGACATTCAGTACTTC. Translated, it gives CSVSAAGTSGSDIQYF.

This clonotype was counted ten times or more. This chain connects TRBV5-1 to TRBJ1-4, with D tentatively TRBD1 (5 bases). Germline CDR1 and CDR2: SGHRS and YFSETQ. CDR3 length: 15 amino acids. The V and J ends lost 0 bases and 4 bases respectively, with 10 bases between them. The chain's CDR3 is CASSLEGQVNEKLFF. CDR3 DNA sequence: TGCGCCAGCAGCTTGGAGGGGCAAGTTAATGAAAAACTGTTTTTT.

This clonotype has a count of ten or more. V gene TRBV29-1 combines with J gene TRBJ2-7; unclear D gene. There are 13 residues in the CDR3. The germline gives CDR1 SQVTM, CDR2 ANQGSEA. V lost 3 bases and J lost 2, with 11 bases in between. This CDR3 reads CSVEGHTTYEQYF. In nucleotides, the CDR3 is TGCAGCGTTGAGGGCCACACTACCTACGAGCAGTACTTC.

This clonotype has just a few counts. CDR3 region: CASSSREGGHEQYF. The CDR3 region has the DNA TGCGCCAGCAGCTCGCGGGAGGGTGGGCACGAGCAGTACTTC. The chain carries TRBV5-1 and TRBJ2-7; TRBD2 agrees at 9 bases. Germline V gives CDR1 SGHRS, CDR2 YFSETQ. The CDR3 loop spans 14 amino acids. The J segment lost 5 bases and the V segment lost 3 bases, leaving 6 bases of the junction unmatched.

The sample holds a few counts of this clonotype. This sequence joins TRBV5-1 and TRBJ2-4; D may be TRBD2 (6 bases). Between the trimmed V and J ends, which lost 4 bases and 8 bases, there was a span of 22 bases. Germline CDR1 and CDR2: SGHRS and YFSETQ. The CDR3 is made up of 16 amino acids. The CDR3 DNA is TGCGCCAGCAGCCGGGAGACAAGTTTGGGTGGCGACATTCAGTACTTC. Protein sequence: CASSRETSLGGDIQYF.

In nucleotides, the CDR3 is TGTGCCAGCAGGGGTCCAGGGGCCCTCTACGAGCAGTACTTC. Its protein is CASRGPGALYEQYF. The chain is built from TRBV12-3 or TRBV12-4 and TRBJ2-7; tentative D call: TRBD1 (6 bases). Trimming pared 6 bases from V and 3 bases from J, leaving 15 bases between. CDR3 length: 14 amino acids.

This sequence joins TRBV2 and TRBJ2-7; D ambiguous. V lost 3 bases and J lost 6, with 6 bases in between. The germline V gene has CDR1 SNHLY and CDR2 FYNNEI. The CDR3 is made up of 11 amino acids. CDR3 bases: TGTGCCAGCAGTGAGCTTTTCGAGCAGTACTTC. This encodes CASSELFEQYF. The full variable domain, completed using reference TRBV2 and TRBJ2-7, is EPEVTQTPSHQVTQMGQEVILRCVPISNHLYFYWYRQILGQKVEFLVSFYNNEISEKSEIFDDQFSVERPDGSNFTLKIRSTKLEDSAMYFCASSELFEQYFGPGTRLTVT.

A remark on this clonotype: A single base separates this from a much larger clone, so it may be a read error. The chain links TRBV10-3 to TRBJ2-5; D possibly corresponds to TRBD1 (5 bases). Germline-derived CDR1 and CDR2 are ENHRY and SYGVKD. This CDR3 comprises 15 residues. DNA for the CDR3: TGTGCCATCAGTGAGTTTGGAACAGGTCGAGAGATCCAGTACTTC. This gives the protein CAISEFGTGREIQYF.

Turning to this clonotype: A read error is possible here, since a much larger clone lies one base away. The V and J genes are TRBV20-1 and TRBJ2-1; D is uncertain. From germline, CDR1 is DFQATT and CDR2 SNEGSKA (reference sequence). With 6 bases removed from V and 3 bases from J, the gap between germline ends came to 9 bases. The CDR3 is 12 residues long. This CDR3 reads CSAKSFYNEQFF. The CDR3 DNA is TGCAGTGCGAAAAGCTTCTACAATGAGCAGTTCTTC.

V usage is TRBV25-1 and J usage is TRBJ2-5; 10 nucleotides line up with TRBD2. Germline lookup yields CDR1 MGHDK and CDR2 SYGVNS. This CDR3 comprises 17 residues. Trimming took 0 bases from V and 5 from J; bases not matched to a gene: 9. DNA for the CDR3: TGTGCCAGCAGTGAATATAGGCTAGCGGGAGTGGGGGAGACCCAGTACTTC. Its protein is CASSEYRLAGVGETQYF.

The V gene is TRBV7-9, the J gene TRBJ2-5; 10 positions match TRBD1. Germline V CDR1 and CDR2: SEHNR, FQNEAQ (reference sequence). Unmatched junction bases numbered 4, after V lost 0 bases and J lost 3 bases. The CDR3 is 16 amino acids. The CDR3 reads CASSLAGDRGKETQYF. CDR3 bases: TGTGCCAGCAGCTTAGCGGGGGACAGGGGAAAAGAGACCCAGTACTTC.

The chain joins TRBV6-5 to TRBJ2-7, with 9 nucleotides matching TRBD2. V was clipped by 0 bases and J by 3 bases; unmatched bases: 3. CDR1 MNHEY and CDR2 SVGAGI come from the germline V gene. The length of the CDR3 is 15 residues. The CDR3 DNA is TGTGCCAGCAGTTACTCGAGACTAGCGGACTACGAGCAGTACTTC. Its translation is CASSYSRLADYEQYF.